This T cell receptor beta chain appears in the sequencing data of a study of T cells in tuberculosis. TCRdb's table, derived via immunoSEQ multiplex PCR, lists solely in-frame clones and lacks some. The sample has 30,000 to 35,000 clones; 91% are singletons. Trimming pared 4 bases from V and 0 bases from J, leaving 10 bases between. In germline, CDR1 is SGHDN, CDR2 FVKESK. The CDR3 runs to 15 residues. Tuberculin skin test and IGRA determined adolescents' latent tuberculosis status at entry. Specimen: PBMCs. V usage is TRBV14 and J usage is TRBJ2-1; D is uncertain. The clonotype was recovered from a donor between 10 and 35 years old with latent tuberculosis or without tuberculosis infection. This CDR3 is CASSPRTSSYNEQFF. The CDR3 DNA reads TGTGCCAGCAGCCCCCGAACCAGCTCCTACAATGAGCAGTTCTTC.